The 5 T cell receptor beta chains listed next were all sequenced from one sample in a study of OX40 agonist ivuxolimab in advanced cancers. Generated by immunoSEQ multiplex PCR, the TCRdb table keeps only in-frame clones and is missing some. This sample has about 70,000 clones; around four fifths occur once, and the top ten carry roughly 4.9%. The sequencing here drew on CD4+ or CD8+ T cells sorted from blood, taken in a trial of the OX40 agonist ivuxolimab. The receptors originated from an adult with an advanced solid tumor such as melanoma, head and neck, liver or kidney cancer.

This chain links TRBV2 with TRBJ1-2; D uncertain. The V gene's germline CDR1 is SNHLY and CDR2 FYNNEI. The V end was cut by 1 base, the J end by 0 bases, with 9 bases between. This CDR3 contains 15 residues. The CDR3 nucleotides read TGTGCCAGCAGTGAAGGGGCACTAGCTAACTATGGCTACACCTTC. Translated, it gives CASSEGALANYGYTF.

The J gene is TRBJ2-4, the V gene TRBV5-3; the match to TRBD2 covers 14 bases. TRBV5-3 is treated as an ORF (open reading frame) with a function not yet certain. Trimming cost V 4 bases and J 0 bases; bases outside gene matches: 18. This CDR3 has 22 amino acids. The CDR3 DNA follows: TGTGCCAGAAGCCCGGGACTAGCGGGGGTCCCACCGAGATTATTAGCCAAAAACATTCAGTACTTC. Protein product: CARSPGLAGVPPRLLAKNIQYF.

The chain combines TRBV7-2 with TRBJ2-1; 13 bases match TRBD2. The CDR3 is made up of 14 amino acids. Trimming cost V 8 bases and J 7 bases; bases outside gene matches: 5. Germline V CDR1 and CDR2: SGHTA, FQGNSA. The CDR3 DNA sequence: TGTGCCAGCCGACTAGCGGGAGGTATGAATGAGCAGTTCTTC. Protein: CASRLAGGMNEQFF.

This chain uses TRBV7-2 with TRBJ2-3; D is perhaps TRBD2 (6 bases). The CDR3 sequence is 15 residues long. Trimming removed 1 base from V and 2 bases from J, with 10 bases in between. The germline V gene has CDR1 SGHTA and CDR2 FQGNSA. The CDR3 protein is CASSLGSGYTDTQYF. The CDR3 coding sequence is TGTGCCAGCAGCTTAGGGAGCGGGTACACAGATACGCAGTATTTT.

In its sample, this clone was seen a few times. The rearrangement uses TRBV18 and TRBJ2-7; 8 nucleotides line up with TRBD1. J lost 6 bases, V lost 5 bases, and 3 bases had no gene match. The CDR3 loop spans 12 amino acids. Per germline, CDR1 KGHSH and CDR2 LQKENI. CDR3 sequence: CASSADRAEQYF. CDR3 sequence (DNA): TGTGCCAGCTCAGCGGACAGGGCCGAGCAGTACTTC.